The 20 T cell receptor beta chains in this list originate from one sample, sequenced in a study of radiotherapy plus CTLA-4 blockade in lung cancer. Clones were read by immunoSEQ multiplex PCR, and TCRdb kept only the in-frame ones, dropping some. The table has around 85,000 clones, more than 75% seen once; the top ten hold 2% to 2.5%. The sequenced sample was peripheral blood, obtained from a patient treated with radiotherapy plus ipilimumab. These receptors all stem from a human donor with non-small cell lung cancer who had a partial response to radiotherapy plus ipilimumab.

CDR3 nucleotides: TGTGCCAGCAGCTCCGGACTAGCGGGAGGGCAGAGGTTCAGCACAGATACGCAGTATTTT. Its translation is CASSSGLAGGQRFSTDTQYF. The chain carries TRBV7-8 and TRBJ2-3, with 15 bases identical to TRBD2. Germline CDR1 reads SGHVS; CDR2 reads FQNEAQ. This CDR3 contains 20 residues. The V and J ends lost 4 bases and 0 bases, in that order; junction bases with no gene match: 11.

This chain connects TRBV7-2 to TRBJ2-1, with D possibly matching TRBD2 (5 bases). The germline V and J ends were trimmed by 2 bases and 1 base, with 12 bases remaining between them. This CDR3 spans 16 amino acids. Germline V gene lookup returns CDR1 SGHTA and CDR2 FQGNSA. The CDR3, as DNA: TGTGCCAGCAGCTTAAGTGGGAGTGTTTCCTACAATGAGCAGTTCTTC. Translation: CASSLSGSVSYNEQFF.

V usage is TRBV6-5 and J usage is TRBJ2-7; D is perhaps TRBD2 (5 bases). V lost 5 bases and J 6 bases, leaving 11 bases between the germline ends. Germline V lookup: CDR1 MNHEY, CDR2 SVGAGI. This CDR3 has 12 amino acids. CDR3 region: CASSIRGTEQYF. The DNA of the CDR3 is TGTGCCAGCAGTATCCGGGGTACCGAGCAGTACTTC.

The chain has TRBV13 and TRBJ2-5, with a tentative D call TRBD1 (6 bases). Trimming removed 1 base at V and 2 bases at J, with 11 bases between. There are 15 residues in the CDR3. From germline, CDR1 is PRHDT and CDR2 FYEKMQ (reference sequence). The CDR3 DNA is TGTGCCAGCAGCTTAGTACAGGGCGGGCAAGAGACCCAGTACTTC. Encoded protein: CASSLVQGGQETQYF. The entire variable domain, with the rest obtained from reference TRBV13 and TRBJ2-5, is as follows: AAGVIQSPRHLIKEKRETATLKCYPIPRHDTVYWYQQGPGQDPQFLISFYEKMQSDKGSIPDRFSAQQFSDYHSELNMSSLELGDSALYFCASSLVQGGQETQYFGPGTRLLVL.

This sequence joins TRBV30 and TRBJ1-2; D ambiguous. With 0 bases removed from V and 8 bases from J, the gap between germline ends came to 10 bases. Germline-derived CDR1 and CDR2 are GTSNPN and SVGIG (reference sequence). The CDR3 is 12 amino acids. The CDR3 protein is CAWSVPGGGYTF. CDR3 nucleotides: TGTGCCTGGAGTGTACCAGGAGGAGGCTACACCTTC.

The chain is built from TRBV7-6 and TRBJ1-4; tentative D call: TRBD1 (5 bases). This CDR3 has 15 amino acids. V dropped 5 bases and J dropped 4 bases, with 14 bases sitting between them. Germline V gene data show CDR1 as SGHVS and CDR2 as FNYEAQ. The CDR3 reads CASSLDSAFNEKLFF. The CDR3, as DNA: TGTGCCAGCAGCCTCGACAGTGCCTTTAATGAAAAACTGTTTTTT.

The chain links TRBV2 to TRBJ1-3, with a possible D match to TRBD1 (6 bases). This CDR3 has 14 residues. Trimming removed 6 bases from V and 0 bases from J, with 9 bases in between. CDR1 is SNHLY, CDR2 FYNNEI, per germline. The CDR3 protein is CASRKGGSGNTIYF. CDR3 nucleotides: TGTGCCAGCAGGAAAGGGGGCTCTGGAAACACCATATATTTT.

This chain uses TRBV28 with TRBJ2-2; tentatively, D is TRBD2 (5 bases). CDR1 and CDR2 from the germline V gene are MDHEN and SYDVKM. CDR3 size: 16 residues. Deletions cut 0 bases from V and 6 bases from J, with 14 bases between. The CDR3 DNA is TGTGCCAGCAGTTTATGGTCGGGCCGGGGATCCGGGGAGCTGTTTTTT. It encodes CASSLWSGRGSGELFF.

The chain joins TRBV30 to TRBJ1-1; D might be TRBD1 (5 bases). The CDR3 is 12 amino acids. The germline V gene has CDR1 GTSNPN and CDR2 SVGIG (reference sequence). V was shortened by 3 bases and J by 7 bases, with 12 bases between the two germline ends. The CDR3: CAWSPTDSEAFF. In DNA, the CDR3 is TGTGCCTGGAGCCCCACCGACAGTGAAGCTTTCTTT.

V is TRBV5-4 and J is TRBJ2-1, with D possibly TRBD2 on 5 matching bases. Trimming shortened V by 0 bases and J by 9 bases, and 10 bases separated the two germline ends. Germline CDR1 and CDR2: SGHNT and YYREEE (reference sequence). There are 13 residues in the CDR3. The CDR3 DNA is TGTGCCAGCAGCTTGGACGGGGTCGGTGAGCAGTTCTTC. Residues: CASSLDGVGEQFF.

The CDR3, as DNA: TGTGCCACCAGCAGAGATCCCCCCCGAACAGGGGGCCAAGAGACCCAGTACTTC. Translated: CATSRDPPRTGGQETQYF. The rearrangement uses TRBV15 and TRBJ2-5; TRBD1 aligns across 8 bases. V lost 0 bases, J lost 1 base, and 10 bases stayed unmatched. Per the germline V gene, CDR1 is LNHNV and CDR2 is YYDKDF (reference sequence). The CDR3 spans 18 residues.

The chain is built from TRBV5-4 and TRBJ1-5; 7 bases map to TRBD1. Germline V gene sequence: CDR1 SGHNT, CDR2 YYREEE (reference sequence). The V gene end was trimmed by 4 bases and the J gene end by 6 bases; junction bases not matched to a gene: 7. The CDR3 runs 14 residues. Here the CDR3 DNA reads TGTGCCAGCAGCCTACAGGGGAACGGTCAGCCCCAGCATTTT. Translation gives CASSLQGNGQPQHF.

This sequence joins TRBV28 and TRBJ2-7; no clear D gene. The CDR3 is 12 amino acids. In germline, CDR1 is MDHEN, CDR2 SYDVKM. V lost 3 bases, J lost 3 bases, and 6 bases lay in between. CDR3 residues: CASSFRVYEQYF. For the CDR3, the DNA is TGTGCCAGCAGTTTTAGAGTCTACGAGCAGTACTTC.

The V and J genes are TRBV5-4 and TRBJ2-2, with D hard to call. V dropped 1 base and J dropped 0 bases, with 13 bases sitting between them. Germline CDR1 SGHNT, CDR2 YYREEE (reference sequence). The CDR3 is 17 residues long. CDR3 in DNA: TGTGCCAGCAGCTTGCACTTGAGCAGGTCGAACACCGGGGAGCTGTTTTTT. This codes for CASSLHLSRSNTGELFF.

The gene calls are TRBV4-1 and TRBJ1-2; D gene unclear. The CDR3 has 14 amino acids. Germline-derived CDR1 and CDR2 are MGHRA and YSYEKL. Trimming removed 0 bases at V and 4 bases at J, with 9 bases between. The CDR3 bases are TGCGCCAGCAGCCAAGAATATGGGAGCTATGGCTACACCTTC. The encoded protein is CASSQEYGSYGYTF.

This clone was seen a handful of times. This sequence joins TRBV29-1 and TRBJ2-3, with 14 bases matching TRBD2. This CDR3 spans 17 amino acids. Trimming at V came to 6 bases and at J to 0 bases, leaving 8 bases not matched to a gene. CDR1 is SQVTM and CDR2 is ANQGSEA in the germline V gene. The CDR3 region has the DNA TGCAGCGTCAGGCGGACTAGCGGGAGGACGAGCACAGATACGCAGTATTTT. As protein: CSVRRTSGRTSTDTQYF.

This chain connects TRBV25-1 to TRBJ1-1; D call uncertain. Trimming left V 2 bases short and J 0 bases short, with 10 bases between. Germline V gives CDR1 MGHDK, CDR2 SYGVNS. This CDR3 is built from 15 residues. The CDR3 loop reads CASSESLILNTEAFF. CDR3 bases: TGTGCCAGCAGTGAAAGCCTGATACTGAACACTGAAGCTTTCTTT.

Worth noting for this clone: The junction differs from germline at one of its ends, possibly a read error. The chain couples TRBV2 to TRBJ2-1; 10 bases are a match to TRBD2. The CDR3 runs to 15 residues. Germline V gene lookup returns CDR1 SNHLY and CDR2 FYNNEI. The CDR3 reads CASTEWSGRANEQFF. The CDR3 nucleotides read TGTGCCAGCACTGAATGGAGCGGGAGGGCCAATGAGCAGTTCTTC.

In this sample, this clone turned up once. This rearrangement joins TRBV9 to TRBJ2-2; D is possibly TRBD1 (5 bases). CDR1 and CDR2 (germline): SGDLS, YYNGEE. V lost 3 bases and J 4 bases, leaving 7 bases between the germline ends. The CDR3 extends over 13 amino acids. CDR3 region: CASSADSTGELFF. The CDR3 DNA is TGTGCCAGCAGCGCCGACAGCACCGGGGAGCTGTTTTTT.

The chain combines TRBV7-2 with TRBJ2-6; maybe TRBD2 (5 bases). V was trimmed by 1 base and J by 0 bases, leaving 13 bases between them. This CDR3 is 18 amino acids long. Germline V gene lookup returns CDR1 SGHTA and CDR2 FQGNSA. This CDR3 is CASSLDRLAGSGANVLTF. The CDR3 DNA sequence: TGTGCCAGCAGCTTAGACCGGCTCGCGGGCTCTGGGGCCAACGTCCTGACTTTC. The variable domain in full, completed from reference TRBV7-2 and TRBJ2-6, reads GAGVSQSPSNKVTEKGKDVELRCDPISGHTALYWYRQSLGQGLEFLIYFQGNSAPDKSGLPSDRFSAERTGGSVSTLTIQRTQQEDSAVYLCASSLDRLAGSGANVLTFGAGSRLTVL.